This T cell receptor (beta chain) was profiled in a study of blood T cell repertoires in COVID-19. As for the study in general: Sample material is recorded as cDNA or gDNA derived from T cells, B-cell-depleted T cells, or PBMCs.

As originally analysed: The authors estimated nucleated cell counts from reference gene primer amplification. Here immunoSEQ multiplex PCR was the method, and the copy in TCRdb shows in-frame clones only, minus some. V, J and clone size were drawn from that table, and D and trimming were deduced from the DNA. The repertoire has about 250,000 clones, about 91% of them found once; the top ten carry over 1.3%. The CDR3 has 14 amino acids. From germline, CDR1 is MNHEY and CDR2 SMNVEV (reference sequence). V lost 0 bases and J 3 bases, leaving 9 bases between the germline ends. The TCR sequence derives from an older man with acute or convalescent COVID-19. The sample taken for sequencing was peripheral blood. The V and J genes are TRBV27 and TRBJ2-7; perhaps TRBD2 as D (5 bases). In DNA form, the CDR3 reads TGTGCCAGCAGTTTATCGACCGGGGACTACGAGCAGTACTTC. Translation gives CASSLSTGDYEQYF.